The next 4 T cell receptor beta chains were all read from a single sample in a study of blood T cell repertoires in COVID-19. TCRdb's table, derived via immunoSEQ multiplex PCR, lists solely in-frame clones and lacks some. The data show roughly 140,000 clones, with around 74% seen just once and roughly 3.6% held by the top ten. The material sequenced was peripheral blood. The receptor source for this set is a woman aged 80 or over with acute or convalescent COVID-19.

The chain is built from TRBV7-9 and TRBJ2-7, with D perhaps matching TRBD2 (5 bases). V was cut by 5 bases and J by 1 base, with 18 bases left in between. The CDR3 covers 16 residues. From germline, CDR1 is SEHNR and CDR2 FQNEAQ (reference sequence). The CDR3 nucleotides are TGTGCCAGCAGCCCTTTAGGGCTAGCTGGGTCCTACGAGCAGTACTTC. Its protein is CASSPLGLAGSYEQYF.

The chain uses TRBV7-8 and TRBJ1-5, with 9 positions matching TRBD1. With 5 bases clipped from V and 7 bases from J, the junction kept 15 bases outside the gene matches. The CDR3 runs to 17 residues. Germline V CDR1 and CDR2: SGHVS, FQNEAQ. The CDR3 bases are TGTGCCAGCAGCCTCCCCCCCAGGACAGGGGTAGGACAGCCCCAGCATTTT. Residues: CASSLPPRTGVGQPQHF.

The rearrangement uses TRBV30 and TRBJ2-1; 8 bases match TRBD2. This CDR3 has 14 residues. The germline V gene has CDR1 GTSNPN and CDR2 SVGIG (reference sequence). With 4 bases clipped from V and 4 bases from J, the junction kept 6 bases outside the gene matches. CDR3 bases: TGTGCCTGGACTCGGGGGGGCGTATACAATGAGCAGTTCTTC. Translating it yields CAWTRGGVYNEQFF.

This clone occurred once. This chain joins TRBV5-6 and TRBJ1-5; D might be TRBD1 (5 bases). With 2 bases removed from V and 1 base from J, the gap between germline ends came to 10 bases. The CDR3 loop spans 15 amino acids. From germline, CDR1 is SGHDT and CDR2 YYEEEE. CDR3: CASSFRRTSNQPQHF. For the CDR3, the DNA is TGTGCCAGCAGCTTTCGGCGGACAAGCAATCAGCCCCAGCATTTT. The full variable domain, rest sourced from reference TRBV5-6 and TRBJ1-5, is DAGVTQSPTHLIKTRGQQVTLRCSPKSGHDTVSWYQQALGQGPQFIFQYYEEEERQRGNFPDRFSGHQFPNYSSELNVNALLLGDSALYLCASSFRRTSNQPQHFGDGTRLSIL.